The 8 T cell receptor beta chains reported below all come from one sample, sequenced in a study of T cells after yellow fever vaccination. From the 5' RACE reads, TCRdb called clonotypes with MiXCR, one entry per CDR3 protein. The sample holds about 320,000 distinct CDR3 sequences; around 4.3% are singletons and the top ten take roughly 21%. The material sequenced was PBMCs, taken 15 days after the yellow fever booster vaccination. The receptors derive from a man aged 18 to 30 who received the YFV17D yellow fever vaccine.

V and J are TRBV7-2 and TRBJ1-6; D not certain. Germline CDR1 reads SGHTA; CDR2 reads FQGNSA. The CDR3 sequence is 17 residues long. Trimming took off 2 bases at V and 3 bases at J, with 14 bases between the two ends. The CDR3 nucleotides are TGTGCCAGCAGCTTAAGGTCTGCCAGCAACTATAATTCACCCCTCCACTTT. It yields the protein CASSLRSASNYNSPLHF.

This clonotype was recorded a few times. Here the CDR3 DNA reads TGTGCCAGCTCACCAGGACAAACCGGGGAGCTGTTTTTT. This gives the protein CASSPGQTGELFF. The V call is TRBV18, the J call TRBJ2-2; possibly TRBD1 for D (5 bases). The CDR3 runs to 13 residues. CDR1 KGHSH and CDR2 LQKENI come from the germline V gene. V was pared by 2 bases and J by 5 bases, with 6 bases between.

The genes are TRBV19 and TRBJ1-2; D is ambiguous. CDR1 and CDR2 from the germline V gene are LNHDA and SQIVND (reference sequence). This CDR3 is 11 amino acids long. The V and J ends lost 9 bases and 11 bases respectively, with 16 bases between them. The CDR3 is CARFPPRGYTF. CDR3 DNA: TGTGCCAGATTCCCCCCGCGGGGTTACACCTTC.

This clonotype showed up just a few times. The chain joins TRBV7-2 to TRBJ2-2; perhaps TRBD1 as D (6 bases). Per the germline V gene, CDR1 is SGHTA and CDR2 is FQGNSA. The V gene lost 0 bases and the J gene lost 4 bases, with 9 bases spanning the gap. There are 15 residues in the CDR3. The CDR3 spells CASSLARGGTGELFF. The CDR3 coding sequence is TGTGCCAGCAGCTTAGCCAGGGGCGGCACCGGGGAGCTGTTTTTT. Supplemented by reference TRBV7-2 and TRBJ2-2, the full variable domain reads GAGVSQSPSNKVTEKGKDVELRCDPISGHTALYWYRQSLGQGLEFLIYFQGNSAPDKSGLPSDRFSAERTGGSVSTLTIQRTQQEDSAVYLCASSLARGGTGELFFGEGSRLTVL.

This clonotype was detected ten times or more. J is TRBJ1-5 and V is TRBV20-1; maybe TRBD1 (5 bases). The V and J ends lost 0 bases and 9 bases respectively, with 21 bases between them. Per germline, CDR1 DFQATT and CDR2 SNEGSKA (reference sequence). This CDR3 has 16 amino acids. Here the CDR3 DNA reads TGCAGTGCTAGAGATCGGCCAGGAGGGGAATCGGGGCCCCAGCATTTT. Translation: CSARDRPGGESGPQHF.

The chain is built from TRBV4-1 and TRBJ1-1; TRBD1 is a possible D gene (5 bases). The CDR3 has 14 amino acids. Germline V gene lookup returns CDR1 MGHRA and CDR2 YSYEKL. V was clipped by 4 bases and J by 4 bases, with 13 bases between them. In DNA, the CDR3 is TGCGCCAGCAGCCGGGGGGGTTCTAGCACTGAAGCTTTCTTT. Its translation is CASSRGGSSTEAFF.

In this sample, this clonotype turned up many times. The gene calls are TRBV7-2 and TRBJ1-5, with 7 bases fitting TRBD1. Germline V gene data show CDR1 as SGHTA and CDR2 as FQGNSA. This CDR3 has 16 amino acids. With V trimmed by 3 bases and J by 0 bases, 5 bases remained unmatched. The CDR3 reads CASSFRQGGSNQPQHF. Here the CDR3 DNA reads TGTGCCAGCAGCTTTCGACAGGGAGGTAGCAATCAGCCCCAGCATTTT. The full variable domain, completed using reference TRBV7-2 and TRBJ1-5, is GAGVSQSPSNKVTEKGKDVELRCDPISGHTALYWYRQSLGQGLEFLIYFQGNSAPDKSGLPSDRFSAERTGGSVSTLTIQRTQQEDSAVYLCASSFRQGGSNQPQHFGDGTRLSIL.

The chain employs TRBV5-5 and TRBJ2-1; no definite D call. V was clipped by 2 bases and J by 8 bases, with 14 bases between them. The CDR3 extends over 14 amino acids. The germline V gene encodes CDR1 SGHKS and CDR2 YYEKEE (reference sequence). The CDR3 spells CASSFPHGPDEQFF. The CDR3 DNA reads TGTGCCAGCAGCTTCCCCCACGGCCCGGATGAGCAGTTCTTC.